Presented here are 28 T cell receptor beta chains from one specimen sequenced in a study of response to subunit inactivated influenza vaccine. TCRdb recomputed calls from the RT-PCR reads with MiXCR, one row per CDR3 protein. The sample holds fewer than 550,000 distinct CDR3 sequences, about 25% seen once. This sample comprised CD4+ T cells sorted from PBMCs, obtained around 5 days after vaccination. All receptors derive from a man between 45 and 60 years old who received an inactivated influenza vaccine.

The chain uses TRBV5-5 and TRBJ2-2, with TRBD1 identical over 7 bases. CDR1 and CDR2 from the germline V gene are SGHKS and YYEKEE (reference sequence). V gave up 4 bases and J gave up 0 bases; unmatched junction bases: 0. This CDR3 has 14 amino acids. Here the CDR3 reads CASSDRANTGELFF. In nucleotides, the CDR3 is TGTGCCAGCAGCGACAGGGCGAACACCGGGGAGCTGTTTTTT.

This clonotype was recorded only once. The CDR3 nucleotides are TGTGCCAGCAGTGAGATTGGGACGGTTGAAAACATTCAGTACTTC. Its translation is CASSEIGTVENIQYF. This sequence joins TRBV6-2 or TRBV6-3 and TRBJ2-4; D tentatively fits TRBD1 or TRBD2 (5 bases each). Germline CDR1 reads MNHEY; CDR2 reads SVGEGT. The germline V and J ends were trimmed by 5 bases and 5 bases, with 16 bases remaining between them. There are 15 residues in the CDR3.

The chain joins TRBV4-1 to TRBJ1-6, with 10 bases matching TRBD1. Germline CDR1 reads MGHRA; CDR2 reads YSYEKL. This CDR3 region has 19 residues. V gave up 3 bases and J gave up 4 bases; unmatched junction bases: 12. CDR3 loop: CASSQLRTGGSFYNSPLHF. Written as DNA, the CDR3 is TGCGCCAGCAGCCAGTTGAGGACAGGGGGGTCGTTTTATAATTCACCCCTCCACTTT.

This clonotype showed up many times. This chain joins TRBV11-2 and TRBJ2-7; TRBD2 aligns across 8 bases. V shed 6 bases, J shed 5 bases, and the junction held 12 bases outside the gene matches. Per the germline V gene, CDR1 is SGHAT and CDR2 is FQNNGV. The CDR3 is made up of 15 amino acids. The CDR3 protein is CASRRPGRGRDEQYF. CDR3 coding DNA: TGTGCCAGCAGACGGCCCGGGAGGGGTCGAGACGAGCAGTACTTC. Full variable domain (outside the CDR3, taken from reference TRBV11-2 and TRBJ2-7): EAGVAQSPRYKIIEKRQSVAFWCNPISGHATLYWYQQILGQGPKLLIQFQNNGVVDDSQLPKDRFSAERLKGVDSTLKIQPAKLEDSAVYLCASRRPGRGRDEQYFGPGTRLTVT.

V gene TRBV5-1 combines with J gene TRBJ1-6; the D is unclear. V was shortened by 3 bases and J by 10 bases, with 11 bases between the two germline ends. Per germline, CDR1 SGHRS and CDR2 YFSETQ. The CDR3 runs 13 residues. CDR3 nucleotide sequence: TGCGCCAGCAGCTCCAGCGAAAGGTCACCCCTCCACTTT. Protein sequence: CASSSSERSPLHF.

The chain uses TRBV28 and TRBJ2-3; 16 positions agree with TRBD2. This CDR3 region has 16 residues. V dropped 6 bases and J dropped 5; count of bases not matched to a gene: 5. Germline lookup yields CDR1 MDHEN and CDR2 SYDVKM. In DNA, the CDR3 is TGTGCCAGCAGCGGGGGACTAGCGGGAGGGAAAGATACGCAGTATTTT. Protein: CASSGGLAGGKDTQYF.

In this sample, this clonotype turned up a few times. The CDR3 nucleotides are TGTGCCAGCAGTCGGCGGGGGAGTGCGACGGGGTTCACTGAAGCTTTCTTT. Protein product: CASSRRGSATGFTEAFF. The chain has TRBV12-3 or TRBV12-4 and TRBJ1-1; D possibly corresponds to TRBD1 (5 bases). The CDR3 sequence is 17 residues long. Between the trimmed V and J ends, which lost 5 bases and 4 bases, there was a span of 23 bases.

The chain is built from TRBV9 and TRBJ2-2; 7 nucleotides agree with TRBD1. The CDR3 has 14 residues. CDR1 is SGDLS and CDR2 is YYNGEE in the germline V gene. The V gene end was trimmed by 0 bases and the J gene end by 6 bases; junction bases not matched to a gene: 2. CDR3 region: CASSVVTGPGELFF. Here the CDR3 DNA reads TGTGCCAGCAGCGTAGTGACAGGGCCCGGGGAGCTGTTTTTT.

This clonotype was counted a few times. The chain combines TRBV5-5 with TRBJ2-1, with a weak D call TRBD2 (5 bases). This CDR3 has 13 amino acids. CDR1 and CDR2 (germline): SGHKS, YYEKEE (reference sequence). V was clipped by 4 bases and J by 6 bases, with 11 bases between them. The CDR3 sequence is CASSNLAGNEQFF. The CDR3 DNA is TGTGCCAGCAGCAACCTAGCAGGCAATGAGCAGTTCTTC.

V and J are TRBV5-1 and TRBJ2-3; TRBD2 agrees at 9 bases. The trim removed 2 bases at V and 3 bases at J, leaving 7 bases unmatched. Per the germline V gene, CDR1 is SGHRS and CDR2 is YFSETQ. This CDR3 comprises 16 residues. In nucleotides, the CDR3 is TGCGCCAGCAGCTTTGGAGCGGGGGGTTGGACAGATACGCAGTATTTT. This codes for CASSFGAGGWTDTQYF.

The rearrangement uses TRBV20-1 and TRBJ2-5; tentatively, D is TRBD1 or TRBD2 (7 bases each). Germline V lookup: CDR1 DFQATT, CDR2 SNEGSKA (reference sequence). The V end lost 5 bases, the J end lost 2 bases, and 15 bases lay between the germline ends. There are 14 residues in the CDR3. CDR3 protein: CSAYRGGGQETQYF. Here the CDR3 DNA reads TGCAGTGCTTACAGGGGAGGGGGTCAAGAGACCCAGTACTTC.

This chain uses TRBV6-2 or TRBV6-3 with TRBJ2-5; a weak D match, TRBD1 (6 bases). Germline-derived CDR1 and CDR2 are MNHEY and SVGEGT. The V gene lost 2 bases and the J gene lost 0 bases, with 16 bases spanning the gap. CDR3 size: 17 residues. In DNA form, the CDR3 reads TGTGCCAGCAGTTACGACACAGGGACACCCTACCAAGAGACCCAGTACTTC. It yields the protein CASSYDTGTPYQETQYF.

The V call is TRBV5-1, the J call TRBJ2-2; 8 bases match TRBD1. In germline, CDR1 is SGHRS, CDR2 YFSETQ. The CDR3 is 17 residues long. Losses at the gene ends were 4 bases for V and 2 bases for J; bases not matched to a gene: 10. The CDR3 loop reads CASSNSQGVGNTGELFF. The CDR3 bases are TGCGCCAGCAGCAACTCACAGGGGGTCGGTAACACCGGGGAGCTGTTTTTT.

This clonotype was observed a few times. The CDR3 DNA reads as TGTGCCAGCAGCCCGGGGTCGGGGATTGTGGGCACCGGGGAGCTGTTTTTT. This sequence encodes CASSPGSGIVGTGELFF. The V gene is TRBV5-4, the J gene TRBJ2-2; TRBD2 is a possible D gene (5 bases). Germline CDR1 is SGHNT and CDR2 is YYREEE (reference sequence). Trimming cost V 4 bases and J 4 bases, with 20 bases left between them. This CDR3 spans 17 amino acids.

J is TRBJ2-5 and V is TRBV5-1; D possibly corresponds to TRBD2 (8 bases). V shed 2 bases and J shed 0 bases, with 20 bases lying between them. The CDR3 has 18 amino acids. Germline assignment: CDR1 SGHRS and CDR2 YFSETQ. The DNA of the CDR3 is TGCGCCAGCAGCTTCCTAGGGGGCCCTAGCGGGTACCAAGAGACCCAGTACTTC. Translation: CASSFLGGPSGYQETQYF.

This clonotype was seen a handful of times. The genes are TRBV3-1 and TRBJ2-2, with 10 bases identical to TRBD2. The germline gives CDR1 LGHDT, CDR2 YNNKEL (reference sequence). Germline trimming cut 0 bases from V and 7 bases from J; bases unmatched to any gene: 11. There are 18 residues in the CDR3. The CDR3 DNA reads TGTGCCAGCAGCCAAGATATCCCTAGCGGGAGCGTCGGCGGGGAGCTGTTTTTT. Translating gives CASSQDIPSGSVGGELFF.

CDR3 residues: CASSPGQGRSGELFF. In nucleotides, the CDR3 is TGTGCCAGCAGCCCAGGACAAGGTCGCTCCGGGGAGCTGTTTTTT. V gene TRBV7-9 combines with J gene TRBJ2-2, with a weak D call TRBD1 (5 bases). Trimming cost V 5 bases and J 6 bases, with 16 bases left between them. The length of the CDR3 is 15 residues. Germline values: CDR1 SEHNR, CDR2 FQNEAQ (reference sequence).

The gene calls are TRBV5-1 and TRBJ1-2, with D tentatively TRBD1 (6 bases). V was shortened by 4 bases and J by 9 bases, with 10 bases between the two germline ends. The CDR3 length is 11 residues. Looked up from germline, CDR1 is SGHRS and CDR2 is YFSETQ. CDR3 in amino acids: CASSQRDSYTF. As DNA, the CDR3 is TGCGCCAGCAGCCAACGGGACAGCTACACCTTC.

The rearrangement uses TRBV9 and TRBJ2-7, with 8 bases fitting TRBD2. V shed 0 bases, J shed 3 bases, and the junction held 8 bases outside the gene matches. CDR1 is SGDLS and CDR2 is YYNGEE in the germline V gene. This CDR3 is built from 16 residues. The CDR3 loop is CASSVDRGSGSYEQYF. The CDR3 DNA reads TGTGCCAGCAGCGTAGATCGGGGGAGCGGGAGCTACGAGCAGTACTTC.

V gene TRBV5-8 combines with J gene TRBJ1-1, with 7 bases identical to TRBD1. This CDR3 has 11 residues. From germline, CDR1 is SGHTS and CDR2 YDEGEE. Trimming removed 2 bases from V and 10 bases from J; junction bases left unmatched: 2. Here the CDR3 DNA reads TGTGCCAGCAGCTTCGACAGGGTAGCTTTCTTT. It specifies CASSFDRVAFF.

This clonotype was seen a few times. The chain recombines TRBV3-1 with TRBJ2-5; perhaps TRBD2 as D (6 bases). In germline, CDR1 is LGHDT, CDR2 YNNKEL (reference sequence). The CDR3 totals 15 residues. V was trimmed by 5 bases and J by 2 bases, leaving 15 bases between them. CDR3 amino acids: CASSFGGTTQETQYF. CDR3 bases: TGTGCCAGCAGCTTCGGCGGGACCACACAAGAGACCCAGTACTTC.

The sample holds a few counts of this clonotype. The genes are TRBV5-1 and TRBJ1-2, with 8 bases fitting TRBD1. This CDR3 contains 17 residues. Germline trimming cut 4 bases from V and 0 bases from J; bases unmatched to any gene: 11. CDR1 SGHRS and CDR2 YFSETQ come from the germline V gene. The DNA for the CDR3 is TGCGCCAGCAGCCCGTGGGGACAGGCTATTTCTAACTATGGCTACACCTTC. This sequence encodes CASSPWGQAISNYGYTF.

The V and J genes are TRBV5-1 and TRBJ1-5, with D tentatively TRBD1 (5 bases). The CDR3 runs to 13 residues. CDR1 and CDR2 from the germline V gene are SGHRS and YFSETQ. The ends were cut back, 2 bases at V and 7 bases at J, with 10 bases in the middle. The CDR3 DNA follows: TGCGCCAGCAGCTTTGAGGGGAAGCAGCCCCAGCATTTT. Protein: CASSFEGKQPQHF. Full variable domain (outside the CDR3, taken from reference TRBV5-1 and TRBJ1-5): KAGVTQTPRYLIKTRGQQVTLSCSPISGHRSVSWYQQTPGQGLQFLFEYFSETQRNKGNFPGRFSGRQFSNSRSEMNVSTLELGDSALYLCASSFEGKQPQHFGDGTRLSIL.

The CDR3: CASSLGGQRAYEQYF. The CDR3, as DNA: TGCGCCAGCAGCTTGGGTGGACAGCGGGCCTACGAGCAGTACTTC. The rearrangement joins TRBV5-1 to TRBJ2-7; either TRBD1 or TRBD2 may supply D (6 bases each). Germline V CDR1 and CDR2: SGHRS, YFSETQ. Trimming took off 0 bases at V and 2 bases at J, with 12 bases between the two ends. The CDR3 is 15 amino acids.

This clonotype was counted between two and nine times. This chain uses TRBV4-3 with TRBJ1-1; D gene unclear. CDR1 is LGHNA, CDR2 YSLEER, per germline. The CDR3 totals 14 residues. With 4 bases removed from V and 1 base from J, the gap between germline ends came to 10 bases. DNA of the CDR3: TGCGCCAGCAGCCTGTGGGAGGGGAACACTGAAGCTTTCTTT. It encodes CASSLWEGNTEAFF.

This clonotype was recorded a few times. V gene TRBV27 combines with J gene TRBJ2-7, with D unclear. This CDR3 spans 13 amino acids. CDR1 and CDR2 (germline): MNHEY, SMNVEV (reference sequence). Trimming cost V 8 bases and J 7 bases, with 18 bases left between them. The CDR3 bases are TGTGCCAGCCCTGTAGCTCCGGTCGGAGAGCAGTACTTC. This translates into CASPVAPVGEQYF.

There are a few counts of this clonotype. The V and J genes are TRBV6-5 and TRBJ2-2; D call uncertain. This CDR3 contains 12 residues. V gave up 5 bases and J gave up 4 bases, with 5 bases separating them. Germline V gene lookup returns CDR1 MNHEY and CDR2 SVGAGI. This chain's CDR3 is CASSTSTGELFF. As DNA, the CDR3 is TGTGCCAGCAGTACTTCCACCGGGGAGCTGTTTTTT.

The J gene is TRBJ2-2, the V gene TRBV3-1; 8 bases map to TRBD2. The CDR3 extends over 18 amino acids. Germline V CDR1 and CDR2: LGHDT, YNNKEL (reference sequence). The V segment lost 7 bases and the J segment 4 bases; nucleotides outside the gene matches: 17. For the CDR3, the DNA is TGTGCCAGCAAAACCGGGAGTTTAGCGGGAAAGCTCACCGGGGAGCTGTTTTTT. Translating gives CASKTGSLAGKLTGELFF.